Reported below is one T cell receptor beta chain. Its antigen has not been determined. No base quality information exists; no much larger clone differs at one position. Trimming leaves V shorter by 7 bases and J shorter by 2 bases, with the junction holding 6 bases beyond the gene matches. The CDR3 holds 14 amino acids from the cysteine to the phenylalanine. Of the read, only the CDR3 DNA is kept; its 42 bases are in frame from base 1. Via the germline V gene (reference sequence), CDR1 is LNHDA and CDR2 SQIVND. This specimen belongs to a study of shared clonotypes between healthy human individuals (dated by TCRdb to 2019 to 2021). Looking at the study overall: The cohort included a few men and a couple of women between 18 and 49 years of age. For each donor, CD4 naive and CD4 memory were each given three plates, CD8 naive was given two plates, and CD8 memory was given one plate. To estimate repertoire size and how much clonotype sharing occurs between individuals, the study deeply sequenced the blood TCR repertoires of a handful of healthy adults. Different laboratories and diverse techniques were used to prepare libraries and sequence TCR repertoires, to increase sequencing depth and limit assay-specific biases. Leukapheresis yielded between about 0.85 and 10 billion PBMCs per donor. Overall study results and their limits: The genetic and exposure-history diversity represented was limited by the small number of donors. Compared with non-shared clonotypes, the clonotypes found in all four sorted-subset donors had higher generation probabilities. Estimated clonotype richness was generally larger for naive than for memory subsets. Rarefaction of sorted-subset datasets indicated incomplete sequencing despite the large sequencing depth. Sampling was limited to blood, and TCR repertoires in tissue likely differ from TCR repertoires in blood. When a handful of donors were compared, the shared fraction of clonotypes was 5% to 6.5% for naive CD4, roughly 3.4% for naive CD8, 2% to 2.5% for memory CD4, and 0.4% for memory CD8. Pairwise subsampling indicated that sequencing depth was expected to affect the degree of clonotype sharing among donors.

TCR CDR3 regions were amplified from genomic DNA by multiplex PCR using the deep immunoSEQ assay. Extracted genomic DNA from each cell subset was spread evenly across all wells of several immunoSEQ 96-well plates, with each plate serving as a replicate. For sorted subsets, each replicate PCR was loaded with 150 to 250 ng genomic DNA, equivalent to roughly 30,000 T cell genomes. Purified libraries were measured with a Qubit 3.0 fluorometer, size-checked on a Bioanalyzer 2100, and measured again with the KAPA Library Quantification kit. Each immunoSEQ 96-well plate was sequenced on its own single-read 150-cycle Illumina NextSeq 550 flow cell. In the source study's methods: Because the immunoSEQ output held only junctional sequences and lacked quality scores, the filtering could not match the filtering applied to full-length reads. Sequences were annotated with PyIR, a Python wrapper for IgBLAST v1.9, using IMGT germline references to assign V/J genes and CDR3. Reads were filtered out if the reads had weak V/J assignments (E-value above 1e-6), no CDR3, stop codons, out-of-frame junctions, or ambiguous translated residues. V3J clonotypes were defined as sequences sharing an identical inferred V gene, J gene, and CDR3 amino acid sequence. Percentage overlap between repertoires was calculated by dividing the number of shared unique clonotypes by the size of the smaller repertoire. Richness of each repertoire was evaluated using RTK rarefaction, the Chao1 estimator, and Recon v2.1 estimates of unobserved clonotypes. For all TCRbeta clonotypes obtained by the gDNA method from a few donors, generation probabilities were computed with OLGA. This is the immuneACCESS table as TCRdb keeps it, with only in-frame sequences that have V and J called. A part of the clones is gone; compared with another copy, unresolved V genes explain less than half, and the rest is unexplained. From that table come the V and J calls and clone size; the DNA was used to work out D and trimming. Present in this sample are around 600,000 clones, approximately 95% of which were seen just once. The leading ten clones occupy 0.11% of the sample.

CD8 naive samples were CD45RO-negative cells positively selected for CCR7, giving a CD45RA+CCR7+ population that excluded TemRA cells. Healthy HIV-negative adults with no recently reported acute infections or vaccinations were included as donors. All donors were Caucasian adults living in Nashville, Tennessee, USA. After blood collection by leukapheresis, PBMCs were isolated using Ficoll-Histopaque density gradient centrifugation and then cryopreserved in the vapor phase of liquid nitrogen. Analytical flow cytometry was used to check the purity and quantity of each magnetically sorted T cell population. From each sorted fraction, genomic DNA was isolated and quantified by UV absorbance on a Nanodrop 2000c.

This receptor was identified in a woman between 25 and 40 years old in good health. The sample taken for sequencing was naive CD8+ T cells sorted from blood. The sample's cell subset or site label, in plain terms: CD45RA+CCR7+. The V and J genes are TRBV19 and TRBJ2-3; 7 middle bases align to TRBD1. The CDR3 sequence is CASTRDRLTDTQYF. The nucleotide sequence is given as TGTGCCAGTACCCGGGACAGACTCACAGATACGCAGTATTTT.